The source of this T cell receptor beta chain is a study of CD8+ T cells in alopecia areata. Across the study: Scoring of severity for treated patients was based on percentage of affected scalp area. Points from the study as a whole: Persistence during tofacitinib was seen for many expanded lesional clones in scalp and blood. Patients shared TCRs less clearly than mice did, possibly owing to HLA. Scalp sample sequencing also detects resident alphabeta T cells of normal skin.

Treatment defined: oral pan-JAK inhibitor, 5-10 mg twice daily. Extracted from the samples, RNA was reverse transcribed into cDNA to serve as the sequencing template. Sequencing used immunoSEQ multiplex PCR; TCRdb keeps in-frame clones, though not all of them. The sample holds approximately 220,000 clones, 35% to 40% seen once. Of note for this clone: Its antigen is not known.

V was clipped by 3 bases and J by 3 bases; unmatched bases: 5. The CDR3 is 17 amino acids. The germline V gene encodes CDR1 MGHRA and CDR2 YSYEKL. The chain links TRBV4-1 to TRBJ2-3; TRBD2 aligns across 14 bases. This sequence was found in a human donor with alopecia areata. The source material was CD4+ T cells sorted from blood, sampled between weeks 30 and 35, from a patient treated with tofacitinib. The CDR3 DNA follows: TGCGCCAGCAGCCAGATGACTAGCGGGAGGGGAACAGATACGCAGTATTTT. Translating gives CASSQMTSGRGTDTQYF.